The 30 T cell receptor beta chains below come from one sample, sequenced in a study of shared clonotypes between healthy human individuals. Profiling relied on immunoSEQ multiplex PCR, and the TCRdb table lists in-frame clones only, not all of them. Of around 1.4 million clones in the sample, approximately 98.5% are singletons; the top ten hold about 0.34%. The source material was naive CD4+ T cells sorted from blood. Documented subset: CD45RA+ positively selected. These TCRs come from a man aged 25 to 40 in good health.

The CDR3 reads CASSLEGRGSYNEQFF. The DNA of the CDR3 is TGCGCCAGCAGCTTGGAGGGCAGGGGCTCCTACAATGAGCAGTTCTTC. The chain carries TRBV5-1 and TRBJ2-1, with TRBD1 as a possible D gene (6 bases). V was clipped by 0 bases and J by 0 bases, with 10 bases between them. Germline V CDR1 and CDR2: SGHRS, YFSETQ. The CDR3 consists of 16 residues. Looking up the rest from reference TRBV5-1 and TRBJ2-1 gives the full variable domain: KAGVTQTPRYLIKTRGQQVTLSCSPISGHRSVSWYQQTPGQGLQFLFEYFSETQRNKGNFPGRFSGRQFSNSRSEMNVSTLELGDSALYLCASSLEGRGSYNEQFFGPGTRLTVL.

This chain uses TRBV28 with TRBJ1-1, with 7 bases identical to TRBD1. CDR3 size: 13 residues. Germline V CDR1 and CDR2: MDHEN, SYDVKM. Trimming took 8 bases from V and 4 from J; bases not matched to a gene: 7. CDR3 loop: CASRQTGATEAFF. In DNA, the CDR3 is TGTGCCAGCCGCCAAACAGGGGCCACTGAAGCTTTCTTT.

The CDR3 here is CASSSPLAGGYNEQFF. The DNA for the CDR3 is TGTGCCAGCAGCTCGCCACTAGCGGGAGGGTACAATGAGCAGTTCTTC. The chain couples TRBV11-3 to TRBJ2-1, with 13 bases matching TRBD2. The germline V gene has CDR1 SGHNT and CDR2 YENEEA. The junction had 4 bases not matched to a gene; V was cut back by 4 bases and J by 4 bases. The CDR3 is made up of 16 amino acids.

The chain recombines TRBV5-1 with TRBJ1-1; TRBD1 aligns across 7 bases. The CDR3 is 16 residues long. CDR1 and CDR2 from the germline V gene are SGHRS and YFSETQ. With 0 bases clipped from V and 4 bases from J, the junction kept 9 bases outside the gene matches. Here the CDR3 DNA reads TGCGCCAGCAGCTTGGATTTACAGGGGTGGGGCACTGAAGCTTTCTTT. Its protein is CASSLDLQGWGTEAFF. Drawing the rest from reference TRBV5-1 and TRBJ1-1, the complete variable domain is KAGVTQTPRYLIKTRGQQVTLSCSPISGHRSVSWYQQTPGQGLQFLFEYFSETQRNKGNFPGRFSGRQFSNSRSEMNVSTLELGDSALYLCASSLDLQGWGTEAFFGQGTRLTVV.

The chain uses TRBV6-6 and TRBJ1-4; D is possibly TRBD1 (5 bases). With 6 bases removed from V and 0 bases from J, the gap between germline ends came to 14 bases. This CDR3 is built from 16 residues. Looked up from germline, CDR1 is MNHNY and CDR2 is SVGAGI (reference sequence). CDR3 protein: CASSNPDRTTNEKLFF. CDR3 bases: TGTGCCAGCAGCAACCCCGACAGAACAACTAATGAAAAACTGTTTTTT.

CDR3 bases: TGCGCCAGCAGCCAAGATTCACATCCCCGGGTGGGCAATGAGCAGTTCTTC. This gives the protein CASSQDSHPRVGNEQFF. The gene calls are TRBV4-3 and TRBJ2-1, with unresolved D. Looked up from germline, CDR1 is LGHNA and CDR2 is YSLEER. The CDR3 covers 17 residues. The germline V and J ends were trimmed by 0 bases and 6 bases, with 18 bases remaining between them.

This chain joins TRBV18 and TRBJ2-5; D unclear. Trimming cost V 4 bases and J 1 base, with 7 bases left between them. The germline gives CDR1 KGHSH, CDR2 LQKENI. The CDR3 runs 13 residues. The CDR3 loop is CASSQWRQETQYF. The CDR3 nucleotides read TGTGCCAGCTCACAATGGCGCCAAGAGACCCAGTACTTC.

The V call is TRBV19, the J call TRBJ2-5; D not resolved. Germline V gene lookup returns CDR1 LNHDA and CDR2 SQIVND (reference sequence). The CDR3 covers 13 residues. V lost 3 bases and J lost 2, with 7 bases in between. CDR3 residues: CASSMKVQETQYF. For the CDR3, the DNA is TGTGCCAGTAGTATGAAAGTTCAAGAGACCCAGTACTTC.

The chain carries TRBV15 and TRBJ2-7; 8 bases line up with TRBD2. The junction had 10 bases not matched to a gene; V was cut back by 8 bases and J by 4 bases. Germline V lookup: CDR1 LNHNV, CDR2 YYDKDF (reference sequence). The length of the CDR3 is 14 residues. The CDR3 nucleotides are TGTGCCACCGCGCGGGGGGTGAACGATTACGAGCAGTACTTC. Translated: CATARGVNDYEQYF.

The rearrangement links TRBV25-1 to TRBJ1-2; possible D gene TRBD1, 5 bases. V lost 10 bases and J lost 5, with 11 bases in between. CDR3 length equals 11 residues. Germline CDR1 reads MGHDK; CDR2 reads SYGVNS. CDR3 in DNA: TGTGCCACCCATGGGGGGTATGGCTACACCTTC. Residues: CATHGGYGYTF.

The genes are TRBV6-4 and TRBJ2-3; D is perhaps TRBD1 (5 bases). The CDR3 contains 16 residues. The germline V gene encodes CDR1 MRHNA and CDR2 SNTAGT. Trimming shortened V by 5 bases and J by 5 bases, and 20 bases separated the two germline ends. CDR3 residues: CASSPGLDRYLDTQYF. As DNA, the CDR3 is TGTGCCAGCAGTCCTGGGCTAGACAGATACTTAGATACGCAGTATTTT.

This rearrangement joins TRBV5-1 to TRBJ2-2; 7 positions agree with TRBD2. The CDR3 runs to 15 residues. V dropped 3 bases and J dropped 5; count of bases not matched to a gene: 7. CDR1 is SGHRS, CDR2 YFSETQ, per germline. The CDR3 region is CASSSTRRGTGELFF. CDR3 DNA: TGCGCCAGCAGCTCGACTAGGCGGGGGACCGGGGAGCTGTTTTTT.

The V gene is TRBV12-5, the J gene TRBJ1-1, with D possibly TRBD1 on 6 matching bases. Germline CDR1 and CDR2: LGHNT and FRNRAP. V shed 2 bases and J shed 8 bases, with 9 bases lying between them. This CDR3 is built from 12 residues. CDR3 residues: CASGLRTGEAFF. CDR3 nucleotide sequence: TGTGCTAGTGGTTTGAGAACAGGGGAAGCTTTCTTT.

The V and J genes are TRBV10-3 and TRBJ2-3; a possible D gene is TRBD2 (6 bases). Trimming took 3 bases from V and 2 from J, leaving 9 bases between them. The CDR3 extends over 14 amino acids. Germline V gene data show CDR1 as ENHRY and CDR2 as SYGVKD. The CDR3 coding sequence is TGTGCCATCAGTGACCCGCGGGACACAGATACGCAGTATTTT. It encodes CAISDPRDTDTQYF.

The chain carries TRBV21-1 and TRBJ2-1. TRBV21-1 is an annotated pseudogene. This CDR3 spans 15 amino acids. As DNA, the CDR3 is TGTGCCAGCACCCTCAGGGGGGGTTCTCATAGTGAGCAGTTCTTC. This sequence encodes CASTLRGGSHSEQFF.

The chain uses TRBV21-1 and TRBJ2-1; the table's D call of TRBD2 was not tested on the DNA. TRBV21-1 is a pseudogene locus. The CDR3 extends over 17 amino acids. This CDR3 is CASRYHLWREYYNEQFF. CDR3 in DNA: TGTGCCAGCAGATATCATCTTTGGCGGGAGTACTACAATGAGCAGTTCTTC.

V gene TRBV10-3 combines with J gene TRBJ2-5, with 7 bases that match TRBD2. CDR3 length: 14 residues. With V trimmed by 2 bases and J by 4 bases, 4 bases remained unmatched. Germline V gene sequence: CDR1 ENHRY, CDR2 SYGVKD. The CDR3 here is CAISEPRLAETQYF. The DNA of the CDR3 is TGTGCCATCAGTGAGCCGAGACTAGCAGAGACCCAGTACTTC.

The chain carries TRBV4-1 and TRBJ2-3, with 9 bases fitting TRBD2. There are 18 residues in the CDR3. The germline V gene has CDR1 MGHRA and CDR2 YSYEKL. The junction had 7 bases not matched to a gene; V was cut back by 0 bases and J by 0 bases. The CDR3 loop is CASSQERTSDRSTDTQYF. The CDR3 DNA follows: TGCGCCAGCAGCCAAGAGCGGACTAGCGATAGGAGCACAGATACGCAGTATTTT.

V gene TRBV10-2 combines with J gene TRBJ2-2, with TRBD2 as a possible D gene (5 bases). Germline V gene sequence: CDR1 WSHSY, CDR2 SAAADI. Trimming stripped 6 bases from V and 5 bases from J, with 13 bases between. This CDR3 has 14 residues. The CDR3 is CASRSGGWTGELFF. DNA of the CDR3: TGCGCCAGCAGGAGCGGTGGTTGGACCGGGGAGCTGTTTTTT.

The V call is TRBV6-5, the J call TRBJ2-5; D is uncertain. V was shortened by 4 bases and J by 7 bases, with 13 bases between the two germline ends. Germline V gene sequence: CDR1 MNHEY, CDR2 SVGAGI. CDR3 length: 13 amino acids. The CDR3 spells CASSFPGTGTQYF. The DNA of the CDR3 is TGTGCCAGCAGTTTCCCCGGCACCGGGACCCAGTACTTC.

This chain joins TRBV28 and TRBJ2-2, with D perhaps TRBD2 (5 bases). This CDR3 region has 15 residues. Germline V gene data show CDR1 as MDHEN and CDR2 as SYDVKM. V lost 2 bases and J lost 0, with 7 bases in between. The CDR3 spells CASSLRGTNTGELFF. CDR3 nucleotides: TGTGCCAGCAGTTTACGGGGTACGAACACCGGGGAGCTGTTTTTT.

The chain is built from TRBV25-1 and TRBJ2-1; 8 bases line up with TRBD2. This CDR3 is built from 15 residues. Trimming removed 11 bases from V and 4 bases from J; junction bases left unmatched: 13. The germline gives CDR1 MGHDK, CDR2 SYGVNS. CDR3 residues: CAASSGTRQYNEQFF. The CDR3 DNA sequence: TGTGCCGCCAGCTCTGGGACTAGACAGTACAATGAGCAGTTCTTC. Filled out from reference TRBV25-1 and TRBJ2-1, the complete variable domain reads EADIYQTPRYLVIGTGKKITLECSQTMGHDKMYWYQQDPGMELHLIHYSYGVNSTEKGDLSSESTVSRIRTEHFPLTLESARPSHTSQYLCAASSGTRQYNEQFFGPGTRLTVL.

V usage is TRBV10-2 and J usage is TRBJ2-7; 11 nucleotides align to TRBD2. V trimming: 8 bases; J trimming: 0 bases; junction bases outside the gene matches: 12. There are 17 residues in the CDR3. Germline V gene lookup returns CDR1 WSHSY and CDR2 SAAADI. The CDR3 coding sequence is TGCGCCAGCGTAGAGCTAGCGGGAGGTCACCACTCCTACGAGCAGTACTTC. Translating it yields CASVELAGGHHSYEQYF.

The CDR3 region is CASSPPRRLAAEQYF. Here the CDR3 DNA reads TGTGCCAGCAGTCCTCCGCGCCGACTAGCGGCAGAGCAGTACTTC. The genes are TRBV28 and TRBJ2-7; 9 nucleotides line up with TRBD2. CDR1 is MDHEN and CDR2 is SYDVKM in the germline V gene. The V segment lost 5 bases and the J segment 7 bases; nucleotides outside the gene matches: 12. This CDR3 has 15 residues.

The chain uses TRBV6-5 and TRBJ2-1; D remains unclear. V was clipped by 3 bases and J by 5 bases, with 14 bases between them. The CDR3 is made up of 15 amino acids. Per germline, CDR1 MNHEY and CDR2 SVGAGI. The CDR3 DNA reads TGTGCCAGCAGTTATGGAGTTGGAGCTAACAATGAGCAGTTCTTC. Encoded protein: CASSYGVGANNEQFF.

The V call is TRBV18, the J call TRBJ2-3, with TRBD2 identical over 7 bases. The ends lost 3 bases at V and 0 bases at J; junction bases unmatched: 9. CDR3 length: 17 amino acids. Germline CDR1 KGHSH, CDR2 LQKENI. The CDR3 DNA is TGTGCCAGCTCACCCCGAACAGCGGGAACTAGCACAGATACGCAGTATTTT. This encodes CASSPRTAGTSTDTQYF. Using reference TRBV18 and TRBJ2-3 for the parts outside the CDR3, the full variable domain is NAGVMQNPRHLVRRRGQEARLRCSPMKGHSHVYWYRQLPEEGLKFMVYLQKENIIDESGMPKERFSAEFPKEGPSILRIQQVVRGDSAAYFCASSPRTAGTSTDTQYFGPGTRLTVL.

Points on this clone: This CDR3 is also generated by other DNA sequences in the sample. The chain has TRBV9 and TRBJ1-1, with a weak D call TRBD1 (6 bases). Germline CDR1 is SGDLS and CDR2 is YYNGEE. CDR3 size: 14 residues. Trimming stripped 0 bases from V and 1 base from J, with 7 bases between. CDR3 protein: CASSVVGQNTEAFF. CDR3 sequence (DNA): TGTGCCAGCAGCGTAGTGGGACAGAACACTGAAGCTTTCTTT.

The chain combines TRBV14 with TRBJ1-4, with D uncertain. V shed 8 bases and J shed 11 bases, with 18 bases lying between them. This CDR3 region has 13 residues. Germline-derived CDR1 and CDR2 are SGHDN and FVKESK. CDR3 sequence reads: CASAPRAMGKLFF. Here the CDR3 DNA reads TGTGCCAGCGCACCAAGGGCGATGGGGAAACTGTTTTTT.

This clone was recorded once. The chain joins TRBV6-1 to TRBJ1-3; tentative D call: TRBD1 (5 bases). Germline V gene lookup returns CDR1 MNHNS and CDR2 SASEGT. The V end was cut by 5 bases, the J end by 4 bases, with 15 bases between. The CDR3 totals 15 residues. This CDR3 reads CASSIQQEGGNTIYF. The DNA for the CDR3 is TGTGCCAGCAGTATACAGCAGGAGGGGGGAAACACCATATATTTT.

The chain recombines TRBV7-6 with TRBJ2-2; D remains ambiguous. The V and J ends lost 1 base and 7 bases respectively, with 13 bases between them. Per germline, CDR1 SGHVS and CDR2 FNYEAQ. This CDR3 has 15 amino acids. CDR3 bases: TGTGCCAGCAGCTTAGATTTCCGTTCAGGCGGGGAGCTGTTTTTT. It specifies CASSLDFRSGGELFF. The full variable domain, its missing parts supplied by reference TRBV7-6 and TRBJ2-2, is GAGVSQSPRYKVTKRGQDVALRCDPISGHVSLYWYRQALGQGPEFLTYFNYEAQQDKSGLPNDRFSAERPEGSISTLTIQRTEQRDSAMYRCASSLDFRSGGELFFGEGSRLTVL.